The clone carrying this TCR beta chain is medium-sized (0.01 to 0.1%) within its sample. What it binds is not known. The data originate from a study of human CD8 memory T cell subsets. UMI-labeled 5' RACE generated the TCR beta libraries. TCRdb fed the 5' RACE reads into MiXCR, producing one record per CDR3 protein. The table includes thousands of distinct CDR3 sequences, 3.9% detected once. Per germline, CDR1 LGHDT and CDR2 YNNKEL (reference sequence). The CDR3 runs 14 residues. V dropped 3 bases and J dropped 3; count of bases not matched to a gene: 4. Overall study findings and caveats: Precursor exhausted and stem-like memory T cell repertoires shared minimal overlap.

This rearrangement joins TRBV3-1 to TRBJ1-1; TRBD1 matches 7 bases. Material: CD8+ T cells from PBMCs. The receptor's source is a human donor in good health. The CDR3 sequence: CASSHWGTDTEAFF. In DNA, the CDR3 is TGTGCCAGCAGCCATTGGGGGACAGACACTGAAGCTTTCTTT. Based on the CDR3 plus reference TRBV3-1 and TRBJ1-1, the full variable domain is DTAVSQTPKYLVTQMGNDKSIKCEQNLGHDTMYWYKQDSKKFLKIMFSYNNKELIINETVPNRFSPKSPDKAHLNLHINSLELGDSAVYFCASSHWGTDTEAFFGQGTRLTVV.